The clone carrying this TCR beta chain is medium-sized within its sample. The antigen is not known. The data are from a study of T cells in localized non-small cell lung cancer. Study-wide results and caveats: The study found T cell clonality highest in uninvolved adjacent lung, above tumor. Because only a single region of the tumor was sequenced, heterogeneity remains possible. Adjacent lung tissue had a median about 57 of the top 100 clones found in the tumor. Elevated blood T cell density was associated with longer overall survival.

Germline lookup yields CDR1 SGHNT and CDR2 YENEEA. This CDR3 region has 14 residues. Trimming cost V 4 bases and J 8 bases, with 12 bases left between them. Method: immunoSEQ multiplex PCR; TCRdb's copy keeps in-frame clones and lacks some. The data show around 2,400 clones, 25% seen once. Specimen: lung tumor tissue, collected before any cancer treatment. The clonotype originates from a female donor of 60 years or more with stage I lung adenocarcinoma. The rearrangement joins TRBV11-3 to TRBJ2-6; the D is unclear. The CDR3 coding sequence is TGTGCCAGCAGCTCCTCGACCCAACCCAACGTCCTGACTTTC. It specifies CASSSSTQPNVLTF.